The TCR beta chain described here comes from a study of blood T cell repertoires in COVID-19. Study overall: Donors in the United States, Italy and Spain gave samples during acute or convalescent COVID-19. In each case, the material was cDNA or gDNA derived from T cells, B-cell-depleted T cells, or PBMCs.

A single count supports this clone. As originally analysed: How many nucleated cells were present was estimated from reference gene primer amplification. TCRdb's table, derived via immunoSEQ multiplex PCR, lists solely in-frame clones and lacks some. V, J and clone size reflect that table, while D and trimming were determined from the DNA. There are hundreds of thousands of clones in the sample; roughly 89% occur only once, and more than 1.4% lies in the top ten. This CDR3 has 14 amino acids. Germline-derived CDR1 and CDR2 are MNHEY and SMNVEV (reference sequence). With V trimmed by 5 bases and J by 9 bases, 11 bases remained unmatched.

The sample taken for sequencing was peripheral blood. This TCR derives from a woman aged 30 to 39 with active or convalescent COVID-19. The chain recombines TRBV27 with TRBJ2-5; TRBD1 matches 8 bases. The CDR3 DNA follows: TGTGCCAGCAGTCTACAGGGACAGGCAGGGTCCCAGTACTTC. It codes for CASSLQGQAGSQYF.